Listed below are T cell receptor beta chains from one sample, sequenced in a study of Graves' ophthalmopathy and Graves' hyperthyroidism. TCRdb re-called the multiplex PCR reads with MiXCR, one entry per CDR3 protein. The sample yields roughly 51,000 distinct CDR3 sequences, over 40% seen once. Sequencing input: peripheral blood. These TCRs come from an adult man with Graves' ophthalmopathy. Both conserved end residues are part of each CDR3. D genes are given only for firm matches. A row's size may be missing; if present it is once, few, many or a size class.

D: TRBD1; V: TRBV5-1; J: TRBJ2-1; size: many; DNA: TGCGCCAGCAGCTTGACCGGGACAGGGAGTATCTACAATGAGCAGTTCTTC; CDR3: CASSLTGTGSIYNEQFF
D: TRBD2; V: TRBV5-1; J: TRBJ2-3; size: once; DNA: TGCGCCAGCAGCTTGGGAGCCACCGGGACTAGCGGATACAATGAGCAGTATTTT; CDR3: CASSLGATGTSGYNEQYF
D: NA; V: TRBV10-2; J: TRBJ1-2; size: NA; DNA: TGCGCCAGCAGTGACTTTAAGCGGGGGACGAACTATGGCTACACCTTC; CDR3: CASSDFKRGTNYGYTF
D: NA; V: TRBV6-2/TRBV6-3; J: TRBJ2-3; size: NA; DNA: TGTGCCAGCAAACCCTCTAGCATCGGTACGCAGTATTTT; CDR3: CASKPSSIGTQYF
D: TRBD1; V: TRBV2; J: TRBJ1-5; size: NA; DNA: TGTGCCAGCAGTGACAGGGGGCAAAGCGGGGAGACCCAGCATTTT; CDR3: CASSDRGQSGETQHF
D: TRBD1; V: TRBV6-4; J: TRBJ2-1; size: many; DNA: TGTGCCAGCAGTGACTCAGGGACAGGGGAATACAATGAGCAGTTCTTC; CDR3: CASSDSGTGEYNEQFF
D: TRBD1; V: TRBV29-1; J: TRBJ1-3; size: many; DNA: TGCAGCGCCACTCAGGGGGTCTCCGGAAACACCATATATTTT; CDR3: CSATQGVSGNTIYF
D: TRBD2; V: TRBV5-1; J: TRBJ2-1; size: many; DNA: TGCGCCAGCAGCTTGAGCGGGAGGCCTCCCTACAATGAGCAGTTCTTC; CDR3: CASSLSGRPPYNEQFF
D: NA; V: TRBV20-1; J: TRBJ2-2; size: few; DNA: TGCAGTGCGGCCGAGGGGACCACCGGGGAGCTGTTTTTT; CDR3: CSAAEGTTGELFF
D: NA; V: TRBV28; J: TRBJ1-2; size: many; DNA: TGTGCCAGCAGTCCACCGATCCATGGCTACACCTTC; CDR3: CASSPPIHGYTF
D: TRBD1; V: TRBV28; J: TRBJ1-1; size: NA; DNA: TGTGCCAGCAGGAATAAAAAAGGGGGCGCGGGGACTGAAGCTTTCTTT; CDR3: CASRNKKGGAGTEAFF
D: NA; V: TRBV20-1; J: TRBJ2-1; size: few; DNA: TGCAGTGCCTTAACGGGTTTGGGTTACAATGAGCAGTTCTTC; CDR3: CSALTGLGYNEQFF
D: TRBD2; V: TRBV19; J: TRBJ2-5; size: NA; DNA: TGTGCCAGTAGCCGGGGGGGTAAAGAGACCCAGTACTTC; CDR3: CASSRGGKETQYF
D: TRBD2; V: TRBV19; J: TRBJ2-7; size: NA; DNA: TGTGCCAGTATGGTGGTTGGGGCTAGCGGGAGTGCCTACGAGCAGTACTTC; CDR3: CASMVVGASGSAYEQYF
D: TRBD2; V: TRBV7-3; J: TRBJ2-7; size: NA; DNA: TGTGCCAGCAGTATAGCGGGAGGGGCCTACGAGCAGTACTTC; CDR3: CASSIAGGAYEQYF
D: TRBD1; V: TRBV20-1; J: TRBJ2-6; size: NA; DNA: TGCAGTGCTAGAGATGGACAGGGAAGCTCTGGGGCCAACGTCCTGACTTTC; CDR3: CSARDGQGSSGANVLTF
D: TRBD1; V: TRBV7-9; J: TRBJ2-1; size: many; DNA: TGTGCCAGCAGCTCCAACAGGGGGCAAAATGAGCAGTTCTTC; CDR3: CASSSNRGQNEQFF
D: NA; V: TRBV6-1; J: TRBJ2-6; size: NA; DNA: TGTGCCATCGGCGGCACCTGGGCCAACGTCCTGGCTTTC; CDR3: CAIGGTWANVLAF
D: NA; V: TRBV29-1; J: TRBJ1-3; size: few; DNA: TGCAGCTTACGGACAGCCGGGGGCACCATATATTTT; CDR3: CSLRTAGGTIYF